This entry lists 28 T cell receptor beta chains sequenced from one sample in a study of T cells in Graves' hyperthyroidism and ophthalmopathy. TCR beta CDR3 sequences were amplified from RNA transcripts. The TCR CDR3 first-round RT-PCR relied on the HTBI primer set. TCRdb analysed the multiplex PCR reads with MiXCR anew, one entry per CDR3 protein. The table lists around 660,000 distinct CDR3 sequences, less than 45% of them singletons. The sample consisted of peripheral blood or thyroid tissue (not recorded which). These receptors came from an adult man with Graves' disease, either hyperthyroidism or ophthalmopathy (not recorded which).

In the case of this clonotype: This may be a read error, as it is one base from a much larger clone. V gene TRBV7-8 combines with J gene TRBJ2-7, with 8 bases lining up with TRBD2. J lost 5 bases, V lost 5 bases, and 8 bases had no gene match. CDR1 and CDR2 (germline): SGHVS, FQNEAQ. This CDR3 region has 14 residues. Here the CDR3 reads CASSGRTSLDEQYF. CDR3 nucleotides: TGTGCCAGCAGCGGAAGGACTAGCTTGGACGAGCAGTACTTC.

CDR3 nucleotide sequence: TGCAGTGCCAGGATGGGGGGAGGCGAAAAACTGTTTTTT. Translating gives CSARMGGGEKLFF. The V gene is TRBV20-1, the J gene TRBJ1-4; TRBD1 is a possible D gene (5 bases). Germline V CDR1 and CDR2: DFQATT, SNEGSKA (reference sequence). CDR3 length: 13 amino acids. The germline V and J ends were trimmed by 6 bases and 8 bases, with 16 bases remaining between them.

J is TRBJ1-2 and V is TRBV5-1, with D perhaps matching TRBD1 (5 bases). The V gene lost 4 bases and the J gene lost 8 bases, with 24 bases spanning the gap. CDR1 and CDR2 (germline): SGHRS, YFSETQ. The CDR3 is 16 residues long. Written as DNA, the CDR3 is TGCGCCAGCAGCACCCAGCAGGGAAATGTCCCCTACGGCTACACCTTC. It encodes CASSTQQGNVPYGYTF.

This clonotype was seen just once. A junction end diverges from the germline sequence, so it may reflect a read error. The chain links TRBV5-1 to TRBJ1-3; D is ambiguous. CDR1 SGHRS and CDR2 YFSETQ come from the germline V gene. This CDR3 spans 15 amino acids. The CDR3 spells CVSSSGPSSGNTIYF. As DNA, the CDR3 is TGCGTCAGCAGCTCCGGGCCCAGCTCTGGAAACACCATATATTTT. The whole variable domain, remainder taken from reference TRBV5-1 and TRBJ1-3, is KAGVTQTPRYLIKTRGQQVTLSCSPISGHRSVSWYQQTPGQGLQFLFEYFSETQRNKGNFPGRFSGRQFSNSRSEMNVSTLELGDSALYLCVSSSGPSSGNTIYFGEGSWLTVV.

This clonotype came up a few times. The V and J genes are TRBV29-1 and TRBJ1-1, with 8 bases fitting TRBD1. The germline V gene has CDR1 SQVTM and CDR2 ANQGSEA. This CDR3 has 12 residues. The ends lost 4 bases at V and 5 bases at J; junction bases unmatched: 3. The CDR3 loop reads CSVGQGSTEAFF. In nucleotides, the CDR3 is TGCAGCGTTGGACAGGGGTCAACTGAAGCTTTCTTT.

This sequence joins TRBV5-1 and TRBJ2-5, with D perhaps matching TRBD1 (5 bases). CDR3 length equals 16 residues. Germline V gene data show CDR1 as SGHRS and CDR2 as YFSETQ. Trimming pared 4 bases from V and 0 bases from J, leaving 16 bases between. The CDR3 sequence is CASSPIQTVYQETQYF. In nucleotides, the CDR3 is TGCGCCAGCAGCCCTATCCAGACAGTGTACCAAGAGACCCAGTACTTC.

This clonotype was found a few times. The chain joins TRBV20-1 to TRBJ1-5; D unclear. The germline V and J ends were trimmed by 0 bases and 0 bases, with 12 bases remaining between them. The CDR3 extends over 16 amino acids. Looked up from germline, CDR1 is DFQATT and CDR2 is SNEGSKA (reference sequence). The CDR3 region is CSARDNSWNSNQPQHF. The CDR3 nucleotides read TGCAGTGCTAGAGATAACAGTTGGAATAGCAATCAGCCCCAGCATTTT.

The gene calls are TRBV7-2 and TRBJ1-4; D uncertain. There are 18 residues in the CDR3. Trimming cost V 1 base and J 0 bases, with 15 bases left between them. Germline V gene sequence: CDR1 SGHTA, CDR2 FQGNSA. The CDR3 sequence is CASSLGFWEVATNEKLFF. CDR3 bases: TGTGCCAGCAGCTTAGGATTTTGGGAGGTCGCAACTAATGAAAAACTGTTTTTT.

J is TRBJ1-1 and V is TRBV20-1; D is ambiguous. Per germline, CDR1 DFQATT and CDR2 SNEGSKA (reference sequence). Trimming took 4 bases from V and 11 from J, leaving 20 bases between them. The CDR3 runs to 13 residues. CDR3 DNA: TGCAGTGCTACCCCCCCCTCTGGAGGGTATGCTTTCTTT. Encoded protein: CSATPPSGGYAFF.

The chain carries TRBV14 and TRBJ2-2, with a tentative D call TRBD1 (6 bases). V was trimmed by 1 base and J by 1 base, leaving 13 bases between them. The CDR3 has 17 residues. Germline V gene lookup returns CDR1 SGHDN and CDR2 FVKESK. The CDR3 DNA reads as TGTGCCAGCAGCCAAGTCCGTCAGGGGTGGAACACCGGGGAGCTGTTTTTT. It specifies CASSQVRQGWNTGELFF.

In this sample, this clonotype turned up many times. V and J are TRBV19 and TRBJ2-7, with D perhaps matching TRBD1 or TRBD2 (5 bases each). The CDR3 runs 13 residues. V was shortened by 5 bases and J by 2 bases, with 10 bases between the two germline ends. The V gene's germline CDR1 is LNHDA and CDR2 SQIVND (reference sequence). The CDR3 reads CASSSGPAYEQYF. In DNA form, the CDR3 reads TGTGCCAGTAGTTCGGGACCAGCCTACGAGCAGTACTTC. Full variable domain (outside the CDR3, taken from reference TRBV19 and TRBJ2-7): DGGITQSPKYLFRKEGQNVTLSCEQNLNHDAMYWYRQDPGQGLRLIYYSQIVNDFQKGDIAEGYSVSREKKESFPLTVTSAQKNPTAFYLCASSSGPAYEQYFGPGTRLTVT.

J is TRBJ1-6 and V is TRBV5-5; 7 bases agree with TRBD1. Germline values: CDR1 SGHKS, CDR2 YYEKEE (reference sequence). J was trimmed by 4 bases and V by 4 bases; bases with no gene match: 11. The CDR3 extends over 17 amino acids. The CDR3 DNA reads as TGTGCCAGCAGCGCCAGCGGGACAGCTTCTTATAATTCACCCCTCCACTTT. The encoded protein is CASSASGTASYNSPLHF.

This clonotype was detected ten times or more. V gene TRBV10-3 combines with J gene TRBJ1-2; TRBD1 aligns across 12 bases. Germline V lookup: CDR1 ENHRY, CDR2 SYGVKD. The CDR3 length is 14 residues. Trimming at V came to 10 bases and at J to 4 bases, leaving 7 bases not matched to a gene. Written as DNA, the CDR3 is TGTGCCACCCAACCGGGACAGGGGGCCTATGGCTACACCTTC. Encoded protein: CATQPGQGAYGYTF.

The chain carries TRBV20-1 and TRBJ2-5, with D tentatively TRBD2 (5 bases). The CDR3 consists of 10 residues. Germline V gives CDR1 DFQATT, CDR2 SNEGSKA (reference sequence). V dropped 7 bases and J dropped 5 bases, with 8 bases sitting between them. This CDR3 is CSVRRETQYF. The CDR3 nucleotides are TGCAGTGTTAGGAGGGAGACCCAGTACTTC.

This chain connects TRBV15 to TRBJ1-1; 9 bases map to TRBD1. Trimming took 3 bases from V and 8 from J; bases not matched to a gene: 4. Germline CDR1 and CDR2: LNHNV and YYDKDF (reference sequence). The CDR3 loop spans 13 amino acids. The DNA for the CDR3 is TGTGCCACCAGCAGCGCAACAGGGGGCGAAGCTTTCTTT. It is translated as CATSSATGGEAFF.

This sequence joins TRBV7-2 and TRBJ2-5, with TRBD2 identical over 9 bases. The germline gives CDR1 SGHTA, CDR2 FQGNSA. The CDR3 has 18 residues. V was clipped by 10 bases and J by 5 bases; unmatched bases: 23. CDR3: CAISASSLAGAQLETQYF. As DNA, the CDR3 is TGTGCCATAAGTGCCAGCAGCTTAGCGGGGGCGCAACTGGAGACCCAGTACTTC.

This chain connects TRBV11-2 to TRBJ1-2; no reliable D call. CDR3 length equals 15 residues. The V and J ends lost 4 bases and 2 bases respectively, with 14 bases between them. The germline gives CDR1 SGHAT, CDR2 FQNNGV. As DNA, the CDR3 is TGTGCCAGCAGCTATGACCCAGGAGGGAACTATGGCTACACCTTC. This codes for CASSYDPGGNYGYTF.

This chain joins TRBV7-9 and TRBJ2-5, with D possibly matching TRBD1 (5 bases). With 6 bases removed from V and 5 bases from J, the gap between germline ends came to 16 bases. Looked up from germline, CDR1 is SEHNR and CDR2 is FQNEAQ (reference sequence). The CDR3 sequence is 14 residues long. CDR3 nucleotide sequence: TGTGCCAGCAGTTACTCTCTTCCAGGGGAGACCCAGTACTTC. It codes for CASSYSLPGETQYF. Full variable domain (missing parts from reference TRBV7-9 and TRBJ2-5): DTGVSQNPRHKITKRGQNVTFRCDPISEHNRLYWYRQTLGQGPEFLTYFQNEAQLEKSRLLSDRFSAERPKGSFSTLEIQRTEQGDSAMYLCASSYSLPGETQYFGPGTRLLVL.

This clonotype has more than one count but fewer than ten. The chain joins TRBV12-3 or TRBV12-4 to TRBJ1-2, with 7 bases fitting TRBD1. The CDR3 loop spans 15 amino acids. V trimming: 7 bases; J trimming: 4 bases; junction bases outside the gene matches: 12. The CDR3: CASTKESGQFYGYTF. The CDR3, as DNA: TGTGCCAGCACCAAAGAATCGGGACAGTTCTATGGCTACACCTTC.

With regard to this clonotype: One junction end disagrees with the germline gene, perhaps due to a read error. The rearrangement joins TRBV20-1 to TRBJ2-5; D is perhaps TRBD2 (5 bases). Germline values: CDR1 DFQATT, CDR2 SNEGSKA (reference sequence). The CDR3 spans 12 residues. This CDR3 reads CGARDQAGTQYF. In DNA form, the CDR3 reads TGCGGTGCTAGAGATCAGGCGGGTACCCAGTACTTC.

There are a few counts of this clonotype. This chain links TRBV2 with TRBJ2-7, with 12 bases aligning to TRBD2. Trimming cost V 5 bases and J 2 bases; bases outside gene matches: 10. This CDR3 contains 17 residues. Germline values: CDR1 SNHLY, CDR2 FYNNEI. In nucleotides, the CDR3 is TGTGCCAGCAGTAGAGGACTAGCGGGGATGGTGGCCTACGAGCAGTACTTC. Protein product: CASSRGLAGMVAYEQYF.

This clonotype was detected many times. The chain joins TRBV12-3 or TRBV12-4 to TRBJ1-2, with D unclear. The CDR3 has 11 residues. V was shortened by 4 bases and J by 8 bases, with 8 bases between the two germline ends. The CDR3 loop reads CASSWKEGYTF. The CDR3 nucleotides are TGTGCCAGCAGTTGGAAAGAAGGCTACACCTTC.

This clonotype was found many times. The rearrangement uses TRBV25-1 and TRBJ1-1; unclear D gene. This CDR3 is built from 10 residues. Germline CDR1 MGHDK, CDR2 SYGVNS. V gave up 8 bases and J gave up 2 bases, with 3 bases separating them. This CDR3 reads CASVNTEAFF. DNA of the CDR3: TGTGCCAGCGTCAACACTGAAGCTTTCTTT.

The chain couples TRBV7-9 to TRBJ2-2; 7 bases agree with TRBD1. The V and J ends lost 2 bases and 4 bases, in that order; junction bases with no gene match: 4. This CDR3 is built from 15 residues. Germline-derived CDR1 and CDR2 are SEHNR and FQNEAQ (reference sequence). This CDR3 is CASSLSAGGTGELFF. DNA for the CDR3: TGTGCCAGCAGCTTATCGGCAGGGGGCACCGGGGAGCTGTTTTTT. The full variable domain, completed using reference TRBV7-9 and TRBJ2-2, is DTGVSQNPRHKITKRGQNVTFRCDPISEHNRLYWYRQTLGQGPEFLTYFQNEAQLEKSRLLSDRFSAERPKGSFSTLEIQRTEQGDSAMYLCASSLSAGGTGELFFGEGSRLTVL.

The chain couples TRBV6-1 to TRBJ2-2; 9 bases map to TRBD1. The J segment lost 5 bases and the V segment lost 6 bases, leaving 4 bases of the junction unmatched. CDR3 length: 14 amino acids. CDR1 is MNHNS and CDR2 is SASEGT in the germline V gene. CDR3 DNA sequence: TGTGCCAGCAGGGGGACAGGGAAAACCGGGGAGCTGTTTTTT. Residues: CASRGTGKTGELFF.

Turning to this clonotype: The conserved final phenylalanine or tryptophan is absent from the CDR3, which likely points to a read error. The chain carries TRBV2 and TRBJ2-7; D is perhaps TRBD1 (7 bases). The CDR3 loop spans 14 amino acids. V was trimmed by 3 bases and J by 7 bases, leaving 16 bases between them. CDR1 SNHLY and CDR2 FYNNEI come from the germline V gene. CDR3 in amino acids: CASSDNRGGWEQYS. The CDR3, as DNA: TGTGCCAGCAGTGATAACAGGGGAGGATGGGAGCAGTACTCC.

The chain joins TRBV20-1 to TRBJ1-5, with 11 bases matching TRBD1. The junction had 4 bases not matched to a gene; V was cut back by 5 bases and J by 4 bases. Germline V gives CDR1 DFQATT, CDR2 SNEGSKA (reference sequence). This CDR3 contains 14 residues. The CDR3 nucleotides read TGCAGTGCTCCGGGACAGGGGGTTAATCAGCCCCAGCATTTT. As protein: CSAPGQGVNQPQHF.

The V and J genes are TRBV6-5 and TRBJ1-2, with D perhaps matching TRBD1 (6 bases). Germline CDR1 is MNHEY and CDR2 is SVGAGI. V gave up 4 bases and J gave up 8 bases, with 17 bases separating them. CDR3 length: 14 amino acids. This CDR3 is CASSFGQGIRGYTF. DNA of the CDR3: TGTGCCAGCAGTTTTGGGCAGGGGATTAGAGGCTACACCTTC.